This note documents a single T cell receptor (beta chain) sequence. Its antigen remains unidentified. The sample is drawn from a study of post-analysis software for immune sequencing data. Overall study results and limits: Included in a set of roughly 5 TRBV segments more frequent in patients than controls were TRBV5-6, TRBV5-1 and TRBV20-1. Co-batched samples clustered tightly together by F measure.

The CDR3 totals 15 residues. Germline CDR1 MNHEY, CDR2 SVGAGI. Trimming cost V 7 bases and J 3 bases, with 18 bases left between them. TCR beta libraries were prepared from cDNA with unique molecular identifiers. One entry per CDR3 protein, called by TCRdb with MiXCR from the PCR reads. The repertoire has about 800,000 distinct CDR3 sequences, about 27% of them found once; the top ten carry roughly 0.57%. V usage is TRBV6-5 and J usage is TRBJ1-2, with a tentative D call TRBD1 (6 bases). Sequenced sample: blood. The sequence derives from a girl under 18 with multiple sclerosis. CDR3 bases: TGTGCCAGCATCGCCACAGGGATCGAGGACTATGGCTACACCTTC. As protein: CASIATGIEDYGYTF.